This note documents a single T cell receptor beta chain sequence. The record originates from a study of OX40 agonist ivuxolimab in advanced cancers. Overall study context: Hepatocellular carcinoma, melanoma, renal cell or head and neck cancer affected the dose-escalation patients. Age averaged about 62 years (range roughly 23 to 79), and 82.7% were male.

The protocol was immunoSEQ multiplex PCR, while the TCRdb copy is restricted to in-frame clones and leaves out a portion. The profile covers tens of thousands of clones, with approximately 91% appearing a single time and about 4% taken by the ten largest. There are 14 residues in the CDR3. Deletions cut 4 bases from V and 4 bases from J, with 12 bases between. Germline loops: CDR1 SGHDT, CDR2 YYEEEE. Any history of autoimmune disease or systemic immunosuppression disqualified patients. This chain connects TRBV5-6 to TRBJ2-1; no definite D call. The sequence derives from an adult with an advanced solid tumor such as melanoma, head and neck, liver or kidney cancer. The input for sequencing was CD4+ or CD8+ T cells sorted from blood, taken in a trial of the OX40 agonist ivuxolimab. For the CDR3, the DNA is TGTGCCAGCAGCGGAAGTACAGAATACAATGAGCAGTTCTTC. It encodes CASSGSTEYNEQFF.